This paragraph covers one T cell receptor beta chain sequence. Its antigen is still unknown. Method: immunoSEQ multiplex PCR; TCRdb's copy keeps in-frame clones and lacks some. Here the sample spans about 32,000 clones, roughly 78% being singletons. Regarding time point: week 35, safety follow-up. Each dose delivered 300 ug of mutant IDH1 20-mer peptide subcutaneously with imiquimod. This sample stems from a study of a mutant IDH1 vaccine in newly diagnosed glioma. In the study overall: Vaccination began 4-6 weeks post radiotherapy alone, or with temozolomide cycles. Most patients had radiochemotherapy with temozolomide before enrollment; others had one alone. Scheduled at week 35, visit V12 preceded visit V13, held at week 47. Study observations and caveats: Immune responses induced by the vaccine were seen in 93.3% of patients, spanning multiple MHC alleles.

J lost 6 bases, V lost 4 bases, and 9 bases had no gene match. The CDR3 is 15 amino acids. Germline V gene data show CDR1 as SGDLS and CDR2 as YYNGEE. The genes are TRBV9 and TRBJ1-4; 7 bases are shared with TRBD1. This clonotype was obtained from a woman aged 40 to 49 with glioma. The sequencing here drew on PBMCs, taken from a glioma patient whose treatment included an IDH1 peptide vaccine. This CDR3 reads CASSTPGTAYEKLFF. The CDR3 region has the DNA TGTGCCAGCAGCACCCCCGGGACAGCATATGAAAAACTGTTTTTT.